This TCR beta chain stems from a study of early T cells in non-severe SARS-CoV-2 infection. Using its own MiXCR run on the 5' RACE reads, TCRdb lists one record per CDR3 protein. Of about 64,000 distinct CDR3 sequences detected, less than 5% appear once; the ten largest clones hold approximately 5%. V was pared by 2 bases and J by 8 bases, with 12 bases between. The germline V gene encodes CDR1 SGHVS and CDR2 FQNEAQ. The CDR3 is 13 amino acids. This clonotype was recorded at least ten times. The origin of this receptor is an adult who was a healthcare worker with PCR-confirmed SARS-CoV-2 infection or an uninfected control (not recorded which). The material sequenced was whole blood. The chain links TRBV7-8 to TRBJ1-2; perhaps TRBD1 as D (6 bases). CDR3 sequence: CASSLFRGEGYTF. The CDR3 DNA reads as TGTGCCAGCAGCTTATTCAGGGGAGAGGGCTACACCTTC.